This TCR beta chain appears in the sequencing data of a study of blood T cell repertoires in COVID-19. CDR3 size: 16 residues. Trimming took 5 bases from V and 2 from J, leaving 16 bases between them. Germline V lookup: CDR1 SEHNR, CDR2 FQNEAQ (reference sequence). In this sample, this clone turned up once. Profiling relied on immunoSEQ multiplex PCR, and the TCRdb table lists in-frame clones only, not all of them. The sample shows 200,000 to 250,000 clones, approximately 84% of them seen only once. This TCR was sampled from an older woman with acute or convalescent COVID-19. The sequencing sample was made of peripheral blood. The chain links TRBV7-9 to TRBJ2-1; weak D call: TRBD2 (6 bases). CDR3 sequence (DNA): TGTGCCAGCAGCCCCTTCAATAGCGGCGCCTACAATGAGCAGTTCTTC. Residues: CASSPFNSGAYNEQFF. Using reference TRBV7-9 and TRBJ2-1 for the parts outside the CDR3, the full variable domain is DTGVSQNPRHKITKRGQNVTFRCDPISEHNRLYWYRQTLGQGPEFLTYFQNEAQLEKSRLLSDRFSAERPKGSFSTLEIQRTEQGDSAMYLCASSPFNSGAYNEQFFGPGTRLTVL.